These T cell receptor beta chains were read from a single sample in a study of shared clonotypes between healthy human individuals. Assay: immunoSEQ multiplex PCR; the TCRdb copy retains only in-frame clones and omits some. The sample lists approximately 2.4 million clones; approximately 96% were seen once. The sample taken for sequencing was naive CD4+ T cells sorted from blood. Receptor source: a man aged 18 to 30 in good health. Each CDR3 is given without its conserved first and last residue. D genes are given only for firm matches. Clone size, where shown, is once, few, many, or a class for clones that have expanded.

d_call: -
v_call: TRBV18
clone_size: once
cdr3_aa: ASSPPMRQENSLH

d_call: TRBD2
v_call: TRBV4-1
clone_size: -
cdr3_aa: ASSLIAGGADTQY

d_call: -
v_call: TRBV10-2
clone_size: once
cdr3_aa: ASSELDTILLSPLH

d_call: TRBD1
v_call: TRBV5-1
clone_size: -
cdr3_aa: ASSWGQGAANEKLF

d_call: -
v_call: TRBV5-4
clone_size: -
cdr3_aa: ASSLGSGPWNIQY

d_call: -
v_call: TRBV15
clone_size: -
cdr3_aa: ATSRPRNTEAF

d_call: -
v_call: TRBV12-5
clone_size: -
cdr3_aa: ASGLTPEGVAEQF

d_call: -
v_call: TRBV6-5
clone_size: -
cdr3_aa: ASSRRGEAYEQY

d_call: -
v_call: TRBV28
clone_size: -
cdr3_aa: ASRSASTDTQY

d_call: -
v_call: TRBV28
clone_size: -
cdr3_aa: ASSPLGGQTEAF

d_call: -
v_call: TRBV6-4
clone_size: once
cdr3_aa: ASSGDHRDEKGDTEAF

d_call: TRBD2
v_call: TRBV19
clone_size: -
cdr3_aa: ASSIMAGGRTSGVYEQY

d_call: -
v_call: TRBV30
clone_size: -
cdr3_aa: AWSIKVRLGEQY

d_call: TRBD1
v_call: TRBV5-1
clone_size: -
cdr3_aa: ASSTGVPYEQY

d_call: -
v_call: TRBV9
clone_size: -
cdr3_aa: ASPIGKLPNTGELF